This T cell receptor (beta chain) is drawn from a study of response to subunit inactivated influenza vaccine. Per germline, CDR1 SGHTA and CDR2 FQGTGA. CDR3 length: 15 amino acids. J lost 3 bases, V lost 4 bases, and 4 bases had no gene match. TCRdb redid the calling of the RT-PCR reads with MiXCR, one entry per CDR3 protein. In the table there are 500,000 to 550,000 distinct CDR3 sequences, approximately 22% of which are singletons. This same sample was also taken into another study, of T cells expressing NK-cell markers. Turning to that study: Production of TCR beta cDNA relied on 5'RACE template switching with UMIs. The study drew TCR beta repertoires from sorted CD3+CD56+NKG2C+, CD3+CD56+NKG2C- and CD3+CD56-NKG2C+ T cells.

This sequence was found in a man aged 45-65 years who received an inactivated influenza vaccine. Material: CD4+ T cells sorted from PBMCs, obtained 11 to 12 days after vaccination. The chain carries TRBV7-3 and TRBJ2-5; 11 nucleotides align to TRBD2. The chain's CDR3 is CASSSVGLAEETQYF. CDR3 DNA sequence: TGTGCCAGCAGCTCAGTGGGACTAGCGGAAGAGACCCAGTACTTC.